These T cell receptor beta chains were read from a single sample in a study of beta chain features in type 1 diabetes. Using immunoSEQ multiplex PCR, the repertoire was profiled, and TCRdb retains in-frame clones only, with some absent. The sample holds about 300,000 clones, roughly 14% seen once. The sample consisted of naive CD4+ T cells from blood. Every receptor here comes from a woman aged 18-29 years with type 1 diabetes. The CDR3 runs from the conserved cysteine through the conserved F or W. The D gene is left open where the match is weak. The listing skips clone size in some rows; elsewhere it reads once, few, many or a size class.

>TRBJ2-7|TRBD2|NA|TRBV30
TGTGCCTGGAGTACGACTAGCGGGAACTCCTACGAGCAGTACTTC
CAWSTTSGNSYEQYF
>TRBJ2-5|TRBD1|few|TRBV14
TGTGCCAGCAGCCACTTCACAGGGGGGATGGAAGAGACCCAGTACTTC
CASSHFTGGMEETQYF
>TRBJ2-1|TRBD2|few|TRBV13
TGTGCCAGCAGCCCGGGACTAGCTTCCAATGAGCAGTTCTTC
CASSPGLASNEQFF
>TRBJ1-5|NA|few|TRBV19
TGTGCCAGTAGTATTGTGGGAGAGGGCAATCAGCCCCAGCATTTT
CASSIVGEGNQPQHF
>TRBJ1-5|TRBD1|NA|TRBV18
TGTGCCAGCTCACCATGGGAGACAGGGTTCGGTCAGCCCCAGCATTTT
CASSPWETGFGQPQHF
>TRBJ2-1|NA|few|TRBV27
TGTGCCAGCACTTCGCTACCAAACAATGAGCAGTTCTTC
CASTSLPNNEQFF
>TRBJ2-1|TRBD2|few|TRBV7-8
TGTGCCAGCAGCCTGCCTAGCGGGAGGGGGAATGAGCAGTTCTTC
CASSLPSGRGNEQFF
>TRBJ1-2|NA|few|TRBV7-9
TGTGCCAGCAGTTTGGCTTATGGCTACACCTTC
CASSLAYGYTF
>TRBJ2-4|NA|NA|TRBV18
TGTGCCAGCTCGCCCACAGTGGACATTCAGTACTTC
CASSPTVDIQYF
>TRBJ2-1|NA|few|TRBV28
TGTGCCAGCAGTTTTTCCGGGAAGATGGGGAACGAGCAGTTCTTC
CASSFSGKMGNEQFF
>TRBJ2-5|TRBD2|few|TRBV7-2
TGTGCCAGCAGCTTAGGGGCAGCGGGGAGGGAGACCCAGTACTTC
CASSLGAAGRETQYF